This T cell receptor (beta chain) was documented in a study of human T cells and chemical hapten exposure. Study-wide context: Patients, predominantly female, presented with alopecia areata, totalis or universalis. The study traced per-sample TCR yield variation mainly to small differences in pooled library volumes. The study, taken as a whole, reports: After DPC sensitization, TCRs above 1 in 1000 frequency showed no change.

The V end lost 5 bases, the J end lost 2 bases, and 6 bases lay between the germline ends. The CDR3 contains 12 residues. Time point given: patch test 1, 2 weeks after DPC sensitization. Treatment indicated: therapeutic diphenylcyclopropenone sensitization with weekly scalp DPC. From the RACE reads, TCRdb called clonotypes with MiXCR, one entry per CDR3 protein. The sample records around 74,000 distinct CDR3 sequences, 25% to 40% being singletons. About this clonotype itself: The antigen is unknown.

The chain employs TRBV12-3 or TRBV12-4 and TRBJ1-2; tentative D call: TRBD1 (6 bases). The source was whole blood, collected in connection with sensitization to the hapten diphenylcyclopropenone (DPC). This TCR was sampled from a middle-aged man with alopecia areata. Some clones in this sample may be carry-over from other donors' samples. In DNA, the CDR3 is TGTGCCAGCAGTGACAGGAACTATGGCTACACCTTC. Translated: CASSDRNYGYTF.